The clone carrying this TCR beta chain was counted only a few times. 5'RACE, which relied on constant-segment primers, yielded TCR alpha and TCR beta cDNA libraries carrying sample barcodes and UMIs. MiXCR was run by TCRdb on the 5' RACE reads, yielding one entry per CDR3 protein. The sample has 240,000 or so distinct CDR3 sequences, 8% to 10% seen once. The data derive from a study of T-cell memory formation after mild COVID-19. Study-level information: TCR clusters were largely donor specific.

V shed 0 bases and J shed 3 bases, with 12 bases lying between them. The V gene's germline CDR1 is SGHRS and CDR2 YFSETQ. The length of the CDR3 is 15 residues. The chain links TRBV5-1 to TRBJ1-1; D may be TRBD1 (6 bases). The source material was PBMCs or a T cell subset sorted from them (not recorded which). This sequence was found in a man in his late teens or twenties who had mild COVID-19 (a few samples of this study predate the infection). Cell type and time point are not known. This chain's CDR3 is CASSLEQGGYTEAFF. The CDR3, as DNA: TGCGCCAGCAGCTTGGAACAGGGAGGATACACTGAAGCTTTCTTT.